This T cell receptor beta chain was identified in a study of T cells in Graves' hyperthyroidism and ophthalmopathy. General observations from the study: Ophthalmopathy, which appeared later, was predicted by the model a median approximately 6 months before onset.

Germline V lookup: CDR1 SGHRS, CDR2 YFSETQ. This CDR3 comprises 12 residues. V was cut by 3 bases and J by 5 bases, with 8 bases left in between. Newly diagnosed hyperthyroidism, duration under 2 months, in patients aged 18 to 65. The sample holds many counts of this clonotype. What it recognizes is unknown. From RNA transcripts, TCR beta CDR3 regions were amplified. The HTBI primer set was used in a first-round RT-PCR of the TCR CDR3. TCRdb recomputed calls from the multiplex PCR reads with MiXCR, one row per CDR3 protein. Of 350,000 or so distinct CDR3 sequences listed, around 20% are singletons. Material: blood. The origin of this receptor is a woman between 45 and 65 years old with Graves' hyperthyroidism. This sequence joins TRBV5-1 and TRBJ2-5, with D possibly TRBD1 on 5 matching bases. The CDR3 DNA sequence: TGCGCCAGCAGCTCCCAGGGCGAGACCCAGTACTTC. This encodes CASSSQGETQYF.